This T cell receptor beta chain is from a study of cytomegalovirus exposure and HLA in healthy donors. General study findings and limits: Researchers counted around 180 TCR beta chains as cytomegalovirus-associated. Later work found that TCR association rates differed between HLA loci; DRB1 had the most and HLA-C the fewest. In vitro work confirmed that a few CMV-associated chains recognize CMV antigens. Among TCR sequences, most were rare, though some public TCRs appeared in many donors.

The table lists this clone with a few counts. What it recognizes is unknown. PCR involved 60 Vbeta and 13 Jbeta primers. Profiled with immunoSEQ multiplex PCR; TCRdb holds only in-frame clones, not every one. The table lists some 85,000 clones, approximately 80% of them singletons, with more than 3.5% in the top ten. Germline V lookup: CDR1 SEHNR, CDR2 FQNEAQ (reference sequence). The ends were cut back, 5 bases at V and 5 bases at J, with 10 bases in the middle. The CDR3 extends over 13 amino acids. The clonotype comes from a man between 25 and 39 years old in good health and CMV-seronegative. The rearrangement joins TRBV7-9 to TRBJ2-1, with D hard to call. Sequencing was done on a sample of PBMCs. CDR3 nucleotides: TGTGCCAGCAGCCGACGTACAGACAATGAGCAGTTCTTC. It translates to CASSRRTDNEQFF.